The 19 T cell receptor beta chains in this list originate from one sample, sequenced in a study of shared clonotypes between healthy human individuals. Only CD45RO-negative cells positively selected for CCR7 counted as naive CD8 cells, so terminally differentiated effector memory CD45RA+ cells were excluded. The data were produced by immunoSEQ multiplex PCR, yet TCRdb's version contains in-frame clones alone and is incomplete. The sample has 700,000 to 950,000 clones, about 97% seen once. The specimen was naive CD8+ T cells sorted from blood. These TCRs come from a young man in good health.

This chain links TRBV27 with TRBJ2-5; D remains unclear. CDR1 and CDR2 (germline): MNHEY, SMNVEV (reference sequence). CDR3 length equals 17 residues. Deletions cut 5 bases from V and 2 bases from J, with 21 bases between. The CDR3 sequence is CASSGRHRANQQETQYF. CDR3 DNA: TGTGCCAGCAGTGGCCGGCACCGGGCTAACCAACAAGAGACCCAGTACTTC.

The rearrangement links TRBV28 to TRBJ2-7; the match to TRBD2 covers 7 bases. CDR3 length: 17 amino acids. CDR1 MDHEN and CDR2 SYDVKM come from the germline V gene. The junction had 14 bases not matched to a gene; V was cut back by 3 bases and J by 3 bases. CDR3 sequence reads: CASSFSYTSDENYEQYF. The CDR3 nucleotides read TGTGCCAGCAGTTTCTCCTACACTAGCGATGAAAACTACGAGCAGTACTTC.

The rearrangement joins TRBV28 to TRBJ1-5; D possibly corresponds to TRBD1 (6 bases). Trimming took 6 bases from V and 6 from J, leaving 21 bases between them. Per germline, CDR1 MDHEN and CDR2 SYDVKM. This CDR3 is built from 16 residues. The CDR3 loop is CASSPPHRGTVQPQHF. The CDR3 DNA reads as TGTGCCAGCAGCCCCCCGCATAGGGGGACGGTTCAGCCCCAGCATTTT.

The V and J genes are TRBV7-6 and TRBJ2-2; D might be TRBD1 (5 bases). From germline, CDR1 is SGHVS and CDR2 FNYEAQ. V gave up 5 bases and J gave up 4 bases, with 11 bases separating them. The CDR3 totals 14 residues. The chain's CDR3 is CASSQAGSTGELFF. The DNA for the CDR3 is TGTGCCAGCAGCCAAGCAGGGTCCACCGGGGAGCTGTTTTTT.

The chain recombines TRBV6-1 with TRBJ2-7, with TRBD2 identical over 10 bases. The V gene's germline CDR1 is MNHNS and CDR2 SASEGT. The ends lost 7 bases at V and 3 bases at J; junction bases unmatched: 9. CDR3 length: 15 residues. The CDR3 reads CASNSGGFGIYEQYF. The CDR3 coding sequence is TGTGCCAGCAATAGCGGGGGGTTCGGAATCTACGAGCAGTACTTC.

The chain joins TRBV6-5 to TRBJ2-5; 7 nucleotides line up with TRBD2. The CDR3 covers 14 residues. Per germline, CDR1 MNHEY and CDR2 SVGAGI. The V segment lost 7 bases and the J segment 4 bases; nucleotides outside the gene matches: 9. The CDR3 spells CASTPSGKRETQYF. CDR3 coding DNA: TGTGCCAGCACCCCAAGCGGGAAGAGAGAGACCCAGTACTTC.

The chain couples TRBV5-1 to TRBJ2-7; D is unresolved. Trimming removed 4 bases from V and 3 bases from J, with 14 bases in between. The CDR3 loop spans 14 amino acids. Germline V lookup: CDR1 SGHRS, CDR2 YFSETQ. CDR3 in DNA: TGCGCCAGCAGCCTTCGGACGGTTGACTACGAGCAGTACTTC. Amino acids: CASSLRTVDYEQYF.

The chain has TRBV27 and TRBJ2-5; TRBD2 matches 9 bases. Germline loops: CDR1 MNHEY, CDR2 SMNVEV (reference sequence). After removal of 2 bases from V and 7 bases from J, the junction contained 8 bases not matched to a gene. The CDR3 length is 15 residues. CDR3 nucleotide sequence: TGTGCCAGCAGTTTAACTAGCGGGTCCGTGACGACCCAGTACTTC. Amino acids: CASSLTSGSVTTQYF.

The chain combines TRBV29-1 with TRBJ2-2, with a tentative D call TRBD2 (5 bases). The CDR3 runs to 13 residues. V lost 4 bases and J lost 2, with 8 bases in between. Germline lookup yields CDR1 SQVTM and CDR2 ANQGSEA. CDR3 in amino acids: CSVVLANTGELFF. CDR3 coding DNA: TGCAGCGTTGTGCTAGCTAACACCGGGGAGCTGTTTTTT.

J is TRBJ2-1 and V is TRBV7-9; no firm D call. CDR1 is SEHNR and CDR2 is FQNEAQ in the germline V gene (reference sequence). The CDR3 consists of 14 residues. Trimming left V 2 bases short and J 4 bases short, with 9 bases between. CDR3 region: CASSLPLVYNEQFF. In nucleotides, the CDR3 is TGTGCCAGCAGCTTACCCCTGGTGTACAATGAGCAGTTCTTC.

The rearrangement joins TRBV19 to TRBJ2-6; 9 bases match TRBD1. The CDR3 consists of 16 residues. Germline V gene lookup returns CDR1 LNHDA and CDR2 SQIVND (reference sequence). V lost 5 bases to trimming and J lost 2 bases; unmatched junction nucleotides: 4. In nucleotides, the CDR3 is TGTGCCAGTAGTTACCGGGACAGGGCTGGGGCCAACGTCCTGACTTTC. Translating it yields CASSYRDRAGANVLTF. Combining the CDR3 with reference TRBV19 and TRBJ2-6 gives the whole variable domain DGGITQSPKYLFRKEGQNVTLSCEQNLNHDAMYWYRQDPGQGLRLIYYSQIVNDFQKGDIAEGYSVSREKKESFPLTVTSAQKNPTAFYLCASSYRDRAGANVLTFGAGSRLTVL.

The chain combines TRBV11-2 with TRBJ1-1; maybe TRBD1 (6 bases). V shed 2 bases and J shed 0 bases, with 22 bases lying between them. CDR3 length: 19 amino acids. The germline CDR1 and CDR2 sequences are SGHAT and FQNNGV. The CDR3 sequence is CASSLKWAGASLMNTEAFF. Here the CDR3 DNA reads TGTGCCAGCAGCTTAAAATGGGCAGGGGCTTCCCTCATGAACACTGAAGCTTTCTTT. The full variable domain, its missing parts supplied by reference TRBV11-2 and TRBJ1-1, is EAGVAQSPRYKIIEKRQSVAFWCNPISGHATLYWYQQILGQGPKLLIQFQNNGVVDDSQLPKDRFSAERLKGVDSTLKIQPAKLEDSAVYLCASSLKWAGASLMNTEAFFGQGTRLTVV.

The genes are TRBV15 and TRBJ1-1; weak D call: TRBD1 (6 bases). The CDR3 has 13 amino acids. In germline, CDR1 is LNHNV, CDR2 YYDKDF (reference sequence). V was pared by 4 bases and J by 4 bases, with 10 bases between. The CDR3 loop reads CATSINRVTEAFF. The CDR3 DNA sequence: TGTGCCACCAGCATCAACAGGGTCACTGAAGCTTTCTTT.

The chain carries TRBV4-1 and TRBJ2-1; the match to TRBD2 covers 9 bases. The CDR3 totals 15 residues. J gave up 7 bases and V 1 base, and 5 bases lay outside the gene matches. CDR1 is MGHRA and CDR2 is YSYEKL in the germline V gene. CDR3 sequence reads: CASSQVAGGPNEQFF. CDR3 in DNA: TGCGCCAGCAGCCAAGTTGCGGGAGGGCCGAATGAGCAGTTCTTC.

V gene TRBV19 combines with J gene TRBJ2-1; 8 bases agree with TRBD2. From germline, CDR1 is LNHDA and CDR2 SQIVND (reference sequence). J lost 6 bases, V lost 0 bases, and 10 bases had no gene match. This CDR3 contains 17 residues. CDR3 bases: TGTGCCAGTAGTATAGATCTAAGCGGGAGAGGGGGCAATGAGCAGTTCTTC. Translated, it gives CASSIDLSGRGGNEQFF.

The CDR3 DNA follows: TGTGCCAGTAGTATAGTGCCCGGCGCAGATACGCAGTATTTT. Translation: CASSIVPGADTQYF. The chain combines TRBV19 with TRBJ2-3, with D uncertain. CDR3 length: 14 amino acids. Germline V gene lookup returns CDR1 LNHDA and CDR2 SQIVND (reference sequence). Trimming pared 1 base from V and 4 bases from J, leaving 9 bases between.

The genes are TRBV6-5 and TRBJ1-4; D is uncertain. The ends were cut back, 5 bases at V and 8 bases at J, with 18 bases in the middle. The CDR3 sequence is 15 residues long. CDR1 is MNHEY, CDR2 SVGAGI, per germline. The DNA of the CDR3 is TGTGCCAGCAGTCCTTTCCGGACTTTGGGGGAAAAACTGTTTTTT. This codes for CASSPFRTLGEKLFF.

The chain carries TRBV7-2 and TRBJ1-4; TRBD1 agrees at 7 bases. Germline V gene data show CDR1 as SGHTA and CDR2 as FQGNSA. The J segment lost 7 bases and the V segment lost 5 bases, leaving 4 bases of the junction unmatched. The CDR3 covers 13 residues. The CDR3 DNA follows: TGTGCCAGCAGCGGCGGACAGGTTGAAAAACTGTTTTTT. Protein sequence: CASSGGQVEKLFF.

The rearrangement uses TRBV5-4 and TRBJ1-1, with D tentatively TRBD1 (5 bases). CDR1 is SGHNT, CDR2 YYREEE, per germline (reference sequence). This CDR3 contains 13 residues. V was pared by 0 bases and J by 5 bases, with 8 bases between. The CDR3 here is CASSLEGETEAFF. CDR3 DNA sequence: TGTGCCAGCAGCTTGGAAGGGGAGACTGAAGCTTTCTTT.